This T cell receptor (beta chain) emerged from a study of blood T cells in healthy people across ages. Findings and caveats of the study: The study could not conclusively compare naive and antigen-experienced cells, given its unsorted PBMCs. TCR beta diversity, measured per million T cells, fell in a roughly linear way with age.

Germline V lookup: CDR1 DFQATT, CDR2 SNEGSKA (reference sequence). Unmatched junction bases numbered 13, after V lost 6 bases and J lost 2 bases. The CDR3 covers 16 residues. This clonotype occurred once. The target antigen is unknown. A second PCR, run for about 6 to 11 cycles, used a sample-barcoded 5' primer plus a J-beta primer mix. TCRdb recomputed calls from the 5' RACE reads with MiXCR, one row per CDR3 protein. This table has hundreds of thousands of distinct CDR3 sequences, roughly 53% appearing once. The sample taken for sequencing was blood. The chain employs TRBV20-1 and TRBJ2-7, with TRBD2 matching 10 bases. This TCR derives from a man at least 80 years old in good health. CDR3 amino acids: CSANLFGTSDPYEQYF. The CDR3 nucleotides read TGCAGTGCGAATCTCTTCGGGACTAGCGACCCCTACGAGCAGTACTTC.